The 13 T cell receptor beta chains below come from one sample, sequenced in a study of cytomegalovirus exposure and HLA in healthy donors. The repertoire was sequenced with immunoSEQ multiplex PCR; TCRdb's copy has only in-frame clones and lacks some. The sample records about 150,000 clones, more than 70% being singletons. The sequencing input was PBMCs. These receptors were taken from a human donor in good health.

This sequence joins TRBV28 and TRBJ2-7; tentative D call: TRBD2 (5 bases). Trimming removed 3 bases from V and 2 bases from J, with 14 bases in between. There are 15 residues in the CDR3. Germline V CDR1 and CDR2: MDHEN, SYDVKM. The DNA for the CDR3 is TGTGCCAGCAGTTTGGGTGGCGGGCGCGCCTACGAGCAGTACTTC. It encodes CASSLGGGRAYEQYF.

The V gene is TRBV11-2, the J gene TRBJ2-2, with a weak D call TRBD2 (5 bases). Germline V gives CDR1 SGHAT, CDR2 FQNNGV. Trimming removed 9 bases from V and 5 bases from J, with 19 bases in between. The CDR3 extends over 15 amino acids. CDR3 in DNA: TGTGCCAGTAATACCCCCGGGAACCCAACCGGGGAGCTGTTTTTT. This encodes CASNTPGNPTGELFF. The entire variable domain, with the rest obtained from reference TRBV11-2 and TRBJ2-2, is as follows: EAGVAQSPRYKIIEKRQSVAFWCNPISGHATLYWYQQILGQGPKLLIQFQNNGVVDDSQLPKDRFSAERLKGVDSTLKIQPAKLEDSAVYLCASNTPGNPTGELFFGEGSRLTVL.

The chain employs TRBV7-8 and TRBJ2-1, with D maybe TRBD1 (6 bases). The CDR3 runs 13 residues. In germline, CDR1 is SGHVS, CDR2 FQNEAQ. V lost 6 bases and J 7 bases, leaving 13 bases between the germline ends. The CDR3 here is CASSSGQRNEQFF. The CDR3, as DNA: TGTGCCAGCAGTTCCGGACAGAGAAATGAGCAGTTCTTC.

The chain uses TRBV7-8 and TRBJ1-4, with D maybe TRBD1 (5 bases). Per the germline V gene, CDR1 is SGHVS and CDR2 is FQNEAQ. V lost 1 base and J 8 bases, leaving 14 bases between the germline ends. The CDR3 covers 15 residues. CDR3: CASSLVGRAGEKLFF. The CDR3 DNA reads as TGTGCCAGCAGCTTAGTGGGCAGGGCAGGAGAAAAACTGTTTTTT.

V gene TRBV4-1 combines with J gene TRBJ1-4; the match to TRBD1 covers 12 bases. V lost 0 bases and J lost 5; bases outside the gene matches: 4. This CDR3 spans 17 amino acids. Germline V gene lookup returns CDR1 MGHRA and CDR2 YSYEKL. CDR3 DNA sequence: TGCGCCAGCAGCCAAGAAGGGACAGGGGGCCTCAATGAAAAACTGTTTTTT. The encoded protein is CASSQEGTGGLNEKLFF.

CDR3 nucleotide sequence: TGTGCCAGCAGGCCCATCCTCGCGGCGGGAGCTTCCGACAATGAGCAGTTCTTC. Its protein product is CASRPILAAGASDNEQFF. The chain is built from TRBV7-9 and TRBJ2-1, with TRBD2 identical over 7 bases. J gave up 5 bases and V 6 bases, and 19 bases lay outside the gene matches. CDR1 is SEHNR, CDR2 FQNEAQ, per germline (reference sequence). This CDR3 contains 18 residues.

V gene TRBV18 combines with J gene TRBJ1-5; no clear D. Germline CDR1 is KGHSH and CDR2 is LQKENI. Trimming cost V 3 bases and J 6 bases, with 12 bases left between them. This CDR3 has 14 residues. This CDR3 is CASSPDSVSQPQHF. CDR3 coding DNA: TGTGCCAGCTCACCGGACTCGGTGAGTCAGCCCCAGCATTTT.

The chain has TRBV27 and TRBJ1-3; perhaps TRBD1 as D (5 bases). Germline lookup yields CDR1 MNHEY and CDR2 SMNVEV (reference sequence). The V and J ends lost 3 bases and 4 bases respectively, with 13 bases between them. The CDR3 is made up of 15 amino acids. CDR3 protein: CASSLEGKAGNTIYF. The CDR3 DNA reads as TGTGCCAGCAGTTTGGAGGGGAAGGCAGGAAACACCATATATTTT.

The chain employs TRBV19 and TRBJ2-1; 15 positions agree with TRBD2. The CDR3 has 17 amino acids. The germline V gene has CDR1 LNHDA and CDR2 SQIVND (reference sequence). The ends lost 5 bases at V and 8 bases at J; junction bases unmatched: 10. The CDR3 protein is CASSPQRTSGRADEQFF. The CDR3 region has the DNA TGTGCCAGTAGTCCCCAACGGACTAGCGGGAGGGCAGATGAGCAGTTCTTC.

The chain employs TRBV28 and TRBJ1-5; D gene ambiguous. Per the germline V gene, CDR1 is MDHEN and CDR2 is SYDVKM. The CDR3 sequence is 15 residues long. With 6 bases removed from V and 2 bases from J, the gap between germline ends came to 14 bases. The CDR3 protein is CASSMGGGGNQPQHF. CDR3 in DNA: TGTGCCAGCAGCATGGGAGGCGGGGGCAATCAGCCCCAGCATTTT.

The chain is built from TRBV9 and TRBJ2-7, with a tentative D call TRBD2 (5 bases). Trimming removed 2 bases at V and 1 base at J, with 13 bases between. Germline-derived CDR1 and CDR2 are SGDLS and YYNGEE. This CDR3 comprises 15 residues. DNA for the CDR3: TGTGCCAGCAGCGTCGGGGTAGCGATGTCCTACGAGCAGTACTTC. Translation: CASSVGVAMSYEQYF.

CDR3 protein: CASSAWFGELFF. CDR3 nucleotides: TGTGCCAGCAGCGCGTGGTTCGGGGAGCTGTTTTTT. The V gene is TRBV5-8, the J gene TRBJ2-2; no reliable D call. V was trimmed by 4 bases and J by 7 bases, leaving 8 bases between them. The germline gives CDR1 SGHTS, CDR2 YDEGEE. CDR3 length equals 12 residues. The whole variable domain, filled in from reference TRBV5-8 and TRBJ2-2, reads EAGVTQSPTHLIKTRGQQATLRCSPISGHTSVYWYQQALGLGLQFLLWYDEGEERNRGNFPPRFSGRQFPNYSSELNVNALELEDSALYLCASSAWFGELFFGEGSRLTVL.

The CDR3 protein is CASSRPGGDYGYTF. In DNA, the CDR3 is TGTGCCAGCAGCCGGCCAGGAGGAGACTATGGCTACACCTTC. The rearrangement links TRBV6-5 to TRBJ1-2; no definite D call. V lost 6 bases to trimming and J lost 3 bases, with 14 bases between them. In germline, CDR1 is MNHEY, CDR2 SVGAGI. The CDR3 length is 14 residues.